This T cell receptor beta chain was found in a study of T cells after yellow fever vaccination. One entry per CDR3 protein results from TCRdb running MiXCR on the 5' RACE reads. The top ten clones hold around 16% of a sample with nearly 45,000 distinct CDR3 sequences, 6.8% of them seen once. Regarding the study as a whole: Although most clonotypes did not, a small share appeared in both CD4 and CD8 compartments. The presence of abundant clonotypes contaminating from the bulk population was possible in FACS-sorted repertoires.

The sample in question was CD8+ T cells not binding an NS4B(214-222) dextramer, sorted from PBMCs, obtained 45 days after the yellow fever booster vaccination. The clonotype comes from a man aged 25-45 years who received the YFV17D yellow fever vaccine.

In nucleotides, the CDR3 is TGTGCCAGCAGTGAGGGGACAGGGAGCACCTACGAGCAGTACTTC. This codes for CASSEGTGSTYEQYF. The chain employs TRBV2 and TRBJ2-7; 9 bases fit TRBD1. The germline V gene has CDR1 SNHLY and CDR2 FYNNEI. This CDR3 is built from 15 residues. The J segment lost 2 bases and the V segment lost 3 bases, leaving 5 bases of the junction unmatched.